This TCR beta chain was observed in a study of T cell repertoires in cytomegalovirus infection. Study-wide context: Matching HLA type and CMV infection were both indicated by public TCR beta signatures.

TCRdb re-derived calls from the reads in MiXCR, one entry per CDR3 protein. In the table there are a few hundred thousand distinct CDR3 sequences, 40% of which are singletons. CDR1 and CDR2 (germline): SGHNT, YYREEE (reference sequence). This CDR3 is built from 14 residues. Trimming took 4 bases from V and 2 from J, leaving 12 bases between them. This clonotype was seen only a few times. Its antigen is unidentified. This specimen was cultured PBMCs, taken from culture after CMV antigen stimulation. The receptor's source is a human donor in good health (CMV status not recorded). Some clones in this sample may be carry-over from other donors' samples. This chain links TRBV5-4 with TRBJ2-5; either TRBD1 or TRBD2 may fit D (5 bases each). The CDR3 DNA is TGTGCCAGCAGCCCCCCGGGACCACAAGAGACCCAGTACTTC. This translates into CASSPPGPQETQYF.